This TCR beta chain is drawn from a study of blood T cell repertoires in COVID-19. TCRdb's table, derived via immunoSEQ multiplex PCR, lists solely in-frame clones and lacks some. The sample has approximately 97,000 clones, 87% seen once; the top ten hold 5.2%. V lost 0 bases and J 5 bases, leaving 7 bases between the germline ends. This CDR3 contains 13 residues. Germline-derived CDR1 and CDR2 are LGHDT and YNNKEL (reference sequence). The source is a woman in her forties or fifties with COVID-19, enrolled during active disease. The chain uses TRBV3-1 (or the pseudogene TRBV3-2) and TRBJ1-1; D gene uncertain. Sequencing was performed on peripheral blood. The CDR3 loop is CASSQDGSTEAFF. In DNA, the CDR3 is TGTGCCAGCAGCCAAGATGGCAGTACTGAAGCTTTCTTT.